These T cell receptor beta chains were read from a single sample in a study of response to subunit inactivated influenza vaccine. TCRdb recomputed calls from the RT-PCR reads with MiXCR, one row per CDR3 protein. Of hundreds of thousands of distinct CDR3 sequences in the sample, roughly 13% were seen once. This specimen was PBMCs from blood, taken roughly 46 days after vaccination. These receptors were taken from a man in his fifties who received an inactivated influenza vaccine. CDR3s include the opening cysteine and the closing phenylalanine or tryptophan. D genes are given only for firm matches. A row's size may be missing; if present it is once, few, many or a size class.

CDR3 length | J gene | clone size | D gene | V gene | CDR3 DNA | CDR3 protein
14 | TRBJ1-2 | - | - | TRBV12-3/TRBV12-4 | TGTGCCAGCAGTTCCCTTGACAGCTTCGACGGCTACACCTTC | CASSSLDSFDGYTF
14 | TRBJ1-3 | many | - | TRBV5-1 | TGCGCCAGCAGCTTGACCCACTCTGGAAACACCATATATTTT | CASSLTHSGNTIYF
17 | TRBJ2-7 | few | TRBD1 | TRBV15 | TGTGCCACCAGCAGAGACTTGGCGGGACAGGGCTCCTACGAGCAGTACTTC | CATSRDLAGQGSYEQYF
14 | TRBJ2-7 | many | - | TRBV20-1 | TGCAGTGCTAGAGAAGGCGGACAGTCCTACGAGCAGTACTTC | CSAREGGQSYEQYF
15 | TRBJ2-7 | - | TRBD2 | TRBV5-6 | TGTGCCAGCAGCCATCTAGCGGGGAGCTCCTACGAGCAGTACTTC | CASSHLAGSSYEQYF
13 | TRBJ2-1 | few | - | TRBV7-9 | TGTGCCAGCAGCGGCAACAGGGATCATGAGCAGTTCTTC | CASSGNRDHEQFF
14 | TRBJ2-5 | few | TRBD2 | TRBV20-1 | TGCAGTGCTAAGGGGATAGCGGGCAAAGAGACCCAGTACTTC | CSAKGIAGKETQYF
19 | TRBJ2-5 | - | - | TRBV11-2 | TGTGCCAGCAGCAGCAACTTACAGTGGTCCAAAGAGTACCAAGAGACCCAGTACTTC | CASSSNLQWSKEYQETQYF
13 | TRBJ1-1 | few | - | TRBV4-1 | TGCGCCAGCAGCCATGTAAAATGGGCTGAAGCTTTCTTT | CASSHVKWAEAFF
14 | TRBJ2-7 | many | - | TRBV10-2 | TGCGCCAGCAGTGATCTAGGACCCATCTACGAGCAGTACTTC | CASSDLGPIYEQYF
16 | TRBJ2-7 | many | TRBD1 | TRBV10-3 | TGTGCCACCGGCGGGACAGGGGATCCTCTAACCTACGAGCAGTACTTC | CATGGTGDPLTYEQYF
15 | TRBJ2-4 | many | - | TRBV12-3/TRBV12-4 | TGTGCCAGCAGTTTAGCGGGAGGCGGTTTGGACATTCAGTACTTC | CASSLAGGGLDIQYF
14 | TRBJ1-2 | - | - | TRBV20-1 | TGCAGTGCTAGGGGCCGGGACACTAACTATGGCTACACCTTC | CSARGRDTNYGYTF
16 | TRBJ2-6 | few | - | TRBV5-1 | TGCGCCAGCAGCCCCCCGGACACTGCTGGGGCCAACGTCCTGACTTTC | CASSPPDTAGANVLTF
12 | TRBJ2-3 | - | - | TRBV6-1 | TGTGCCAGCAGTGAAGTCGATGATACGCAGTATTTT | CASSEVDDTQYF
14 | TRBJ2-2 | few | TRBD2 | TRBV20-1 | TGCAGTGCTAGGGATAGCGGGAGTACCGGGGAGCTGTTTTTT | CSARDSGSTGELFF
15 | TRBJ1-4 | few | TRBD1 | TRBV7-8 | TGTGCCAGCAGCGCGTGGGACAGTATAAATGAAAAACTGTTTTTT | CASSAWDSINEKLFF
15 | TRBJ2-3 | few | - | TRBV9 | TGTGCCAGCAGCGTAGGGATGGGAGGCGCAGATACGCAGTATTTT | CASSVGMGGADTQYF
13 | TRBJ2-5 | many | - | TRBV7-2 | TGTGCCAGCAGCTTAGAACTACAAGAGACCCAGTACTTC | CASSLELQETQYF
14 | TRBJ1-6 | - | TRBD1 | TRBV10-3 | TGTGCCATCAGTGTTGGGACAGGAGGTTCACCCCTCCACTTT | CAISVGTGGSPLHF
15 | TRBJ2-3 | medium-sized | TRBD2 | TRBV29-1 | TGCAGCGTTGAGGGACTAGCGGGAGCAATAGATACGCAGTATTTT | CSVEGLAGAIDTQYF
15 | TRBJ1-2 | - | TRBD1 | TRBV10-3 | TGTGCCATCAGTTCTCCCCGACAGGGTCGGGACGGCTACACCTTC | CAISSPRQGRDGYTF
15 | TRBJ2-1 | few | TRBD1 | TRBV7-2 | TGTGCCAGCAGCATCCAACCGGGACAGACCAATGAGCAGTTCTTC | CASSIQPGQTNEQFF
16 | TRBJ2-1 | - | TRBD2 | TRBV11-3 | TGTGCCAGCAGCTTAGATTTCACGGGAGGGGCAGATGAGCAGTTCTTC | CASSLDFTGGADEQFF
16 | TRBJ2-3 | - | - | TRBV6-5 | TGTGCCAGCAGTTACTCTCGGACAGTTGTCGCAGATACGCAGTATTTT | CASSYSRTVVADTQYF
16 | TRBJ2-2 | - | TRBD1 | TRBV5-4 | TGTGCCAGCAGCAGACAGGGGGCACGAGGAACCGGGGAGCTGTTTTTT | CASSRQGARGTGELFF
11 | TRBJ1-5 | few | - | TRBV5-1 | TGCGCCAGACTGAGCAATCAGCCCCAGCATTTT | CARLSNQPQHF
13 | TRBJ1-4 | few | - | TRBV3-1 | TGTGCCAGCAGCCAAGTGAGTAATGAAAAACTGTTTTTT | CASSQVSNEKLFF
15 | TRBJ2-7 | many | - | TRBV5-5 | TGTGCCAGCAGCTCGACGCGGACAGTCTCCTACGAGCAGTACTTC | CASSSTRTVSYEQYF
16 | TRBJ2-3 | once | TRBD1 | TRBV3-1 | TGTGCCAGCAGCCCCCCGGGACAGGGGGCATTAAATACGCAGTATTTT | CASSPPGQGALNTQYF
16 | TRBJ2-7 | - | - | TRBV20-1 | TGCAGTGCTAGAGATTTCAAAGCGGAACTGACTTACGAGCAGTACTTC | CSARDFKAELTYEQYF
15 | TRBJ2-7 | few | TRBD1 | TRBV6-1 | TGTGCCAGCACCCCCCGGGACAGGGGAGACTACGAGCAGTACTTC | CASTPRDRGDYEQYF
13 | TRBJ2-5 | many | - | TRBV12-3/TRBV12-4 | TGTGCCAGCACCTTGGAGAGCGGAGAGACCCAGTACTTC | CASTLESGETQYF
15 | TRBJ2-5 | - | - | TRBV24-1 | TGTGCCACCAGTGACCCAGGACGGACTGAAGAGACCCAGTACTTC | CATSDPGRTEETQYF
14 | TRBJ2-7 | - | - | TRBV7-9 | TGTGCCAGCAGCCCCGTGGGGCAGCCCTACGAGCAGTACTTC | CASSPVGQPYEQYF
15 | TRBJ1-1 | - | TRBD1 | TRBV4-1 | TGCGCCAGCAGCCAACCGGACAGGGGCTGGACTGAAGCTTTCTTT | CASSQPDRGWTEAFF
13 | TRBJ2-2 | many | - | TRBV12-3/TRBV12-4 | TGTGCCAGCAGTCCGCAGGGTACCGGGGAGCTGTTTTTT | CASSPQGTGELFF
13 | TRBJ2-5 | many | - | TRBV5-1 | TGCGCCAGCAGCTCCCAGGGACAAGAGACCCAGTACTTC | CASSSQGQETQYF
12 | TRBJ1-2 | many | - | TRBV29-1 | TGCAGCGTTGTGGGGCCTAACTATGGCTACACCTTC | CSVVGPNYGYTF
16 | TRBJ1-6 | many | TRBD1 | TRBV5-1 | TGCGCCAGCAGCCGTGGACAGGGGGGAGTGAATTCACCCCTCCACTTT | CASSRGQGGVNSPLHF
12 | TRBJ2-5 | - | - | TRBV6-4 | TGTGCCAGCACCCGACTCGACGAGACCCAGTACTTC | CASTRLDETQYF
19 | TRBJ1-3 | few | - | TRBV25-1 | TGTGCCAGCAGTGATGGAAGGGGTGCCAACAGGAAATCTGGAAACACCATATATTTT | CASSDGRGANRKSGNTIYF
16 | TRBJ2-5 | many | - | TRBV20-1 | TGCAGTGCTAGAGCCCCGTTGACTGAAAACAAAGAGACCCAGTACTTC | CSARAPLTENKETQYF
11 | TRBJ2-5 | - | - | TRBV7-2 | TGTGCCAGCGGGAGGAGAGAGACCCAGTACTTC | CASGRRETQYF
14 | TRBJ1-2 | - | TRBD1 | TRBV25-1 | TGTGCCAGCAGTGAAAGACAGGGGCACTATGGCTACACCTTC | CASSERQGHYGYTF
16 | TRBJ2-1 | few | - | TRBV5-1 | TGCGCCAGCAGCTTGGCCTTCGGGAAGGTAGGGGGTGAGCAGTTCTTC | CASSLAFGKVGGEQFF
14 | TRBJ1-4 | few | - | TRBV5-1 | TGCGCCAGCAGCTTGGAAGGGGTTGGTGAAAAACTGTTTTTT | CASSLEGVGEKLFF
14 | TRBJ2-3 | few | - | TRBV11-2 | TGTGCCAGCACCCTCATTGGTGGCACAGATACGCAGTATTTT | CASTLIGGTDTQYF
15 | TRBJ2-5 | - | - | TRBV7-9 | TGTGCCAGCAGCCCCCCGGTGGTCCAGGCGGGGACCCAGTACTTC | CASSPPVVQAGTQYF
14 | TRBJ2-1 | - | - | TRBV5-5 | TGTGCCAGCTTCGACTGGGGCCTTAACAATGAGCAGTTCTTC | CASFDWGLNNEQFF
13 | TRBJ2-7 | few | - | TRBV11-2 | TGTGCCAGCAGTTGGGGTGACTCCTACGAGCAGTACTTC | CASSWGDSYEQYF
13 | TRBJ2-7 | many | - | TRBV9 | TGTGCCAGCAGCGTAGAGGCGGGGTACGAGCAGTACTTC | CASSVEAGYEQYF
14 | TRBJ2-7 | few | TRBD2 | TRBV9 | TGTGCCAGCAGCGTAAGCGGGACTTCCTACGAGCAGTACTTC | CASSVSGTSYEQYF
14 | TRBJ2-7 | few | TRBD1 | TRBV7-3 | TGTGCCAGCAGCCACACCGACAGGGCCTACGAGCAGTACTTC | CASSHTDRAYEQYF
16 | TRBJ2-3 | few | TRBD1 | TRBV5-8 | TGTGCCAGCACCCAAACGGACAGGGGTTGGGAAGATACGCAGTATTTT | CASTQTDRGWEDTQYF
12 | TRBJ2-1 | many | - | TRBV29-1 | TGCAGCGTTGGATTCAGGGTGAATGAGCAGTTCTTC | CSVGFRVNEQFF
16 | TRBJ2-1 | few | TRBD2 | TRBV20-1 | TGCAGTGCTAGAGATCATGGACTAGCGGGGACAGAGGAGCAGTTCTTC | CSARDHGLAGTEEQFF
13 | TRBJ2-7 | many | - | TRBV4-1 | TGCGCCAGCAGCCATCCGAGAGCAAACGAGCAGTACTTC | CASSHPRANEQYF
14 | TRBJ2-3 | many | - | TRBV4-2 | TGTGCCAGCAGCCAAGCGACAAGCACAGATACGCAGTATTTT | CASSQATSTDTQYF